The rows below give T cell receptor beta chains drawn from one sample of a study of identical twins. TCRdb used MiXCR to reprocess the 5' RACE reads, holding one entry per CDR3 protein. The sample shows hundreds of thousands of distinct CDR3 sequences, around a sixth of them seen only once. Separately, the same data were catalogued under a study of T cells expressing NK-cell markers.

Sample: PBMCs. These TCRs come from a woman aged 18-35 years in good health. Both conserved end residues are part of each CDR3. The order of the fields is D gene, V gene, clone size, J gene, CDR3 length, CDR3 DNA, CDR3 protein. D genes are given only for firm matches. For some rows the clone size is stated as once, few or many, or as a class when expanded; others skip it.

>TRBD2|TRBV7-9|few|TRBJ2-7|14
TGTGCCAGCAGCTTTGCTAGCGGGAGCCACGAGCAGTACTTC
CASSFASGSHEQYF
>TRBD1|TRBV18|-|TRBJ2-7|15
TGTGCCAGCTCCCAGAAGGGACAGAGTTCATACGAGCAGTACTTC
CASSQKGQSSYEQYF
>-|TRBV6-5|-|TRBJ2-5|15
TGTGCCAGCAGTTACCGGGTGGCGTCGAGGGAGACCCAGTACTTC
CASSYRVASRETQYF
>TRBD2|TRBV9|-|TRBJ2-1|12
TGTGCCAGCAGTCGGACTAGTCGAGAGCAGTTCTTC
CASSRTSREQFF
>-|TRBV6-1|-|TRBJ1-1|14
TGTGCCAGCACCCGACGGACCTCCTGGGGTGAAGCTTTCTTT
CASTRRTSWGEAFF
>-|TRBV14|few|TRBJ2-1|12
TGTGCCAGCAGCCCCCCCTGGGGTGAGCAGTTCTTC
CASSPPWGEQFF
>TRBD2|TRBV30|few|TRBJ2-1|14
TGTGCCCGTCAGGGCGGGGGCTCCTACAATGAGCAGTTCTTC
CARQGGGSYNEQFF
>-|TRBV12-3/TRBV12-4|-|TRBJ2-7|14
TGTGCCAGCAGTTGGGCCAGCAGGGAGGACGAGCAGTACTTC
CASSWASREDEQYF
>TRBD2|TRBV9|few|TRBJ2-3|18
TGTGCCAGCAGTGGCGGACTAGCGGGAGCCGGTAGCACAGATACGCAGTATTTT
CASSGGLAGAGSTDTQYF
>-|TRBV27|few|TRBJ1-1|13
TGTGCCAGCAGTTTACAGGAATCCACTGAAGCTTTCTTT
CASSLQESTEAFF
>-|TRBV12-3/TRBV12-4|-|TRBJ1-2|13
TGTGCCAGCACCCTGGGGGGGTTCTATGGCTACACCTTC
CASTLGGFYGYTF
>-|TRBV7-6|-|TRBJ2-7|12
TGTGCCAGCAGCGACTGGTCCTACGAGCAGTACTTC
CASSDWSYEQYF
>TRBD1|TRBV7-9|-|TRBJ2-7|15
TGTGCCAGCAGCCGTCGACAGGGGAGGACCTACGAGCAGTACTTC
CASSRRQGRTYEQYF
>-|TRBV7-8|few|TRBJ1-1|16
TGTGCCAGCAGCTTAGCGCAAGGCAGAGAATACACTGAAGCTTTCTTT
CASSLAQGREYTEAFF
>-|TRBV12-3/TRBV12-4|-|TRBJ1-2|12
TGTGCCAGCAGTTGGAGGGAGTCAGGCTACACCTTC
CASSWRESGYTF
>-|TRBV10-3|many|TRBJ2-1|13
TGTGCCATCAGTGAGGGGGCGTACAATGAGCAGTTCTTC
CAISEGAYNEQFF
>TRBD2|TRBV29-1|few|TRBJ2-1|14
TGCAGCGTTGGGACTAGCGGATCCTACAATGAGCAGTTCTTC
CSVGTSGSYNEQFF
>-|TRBV12-3/TRBV12-4|-|TRBJ2-3|15
TGTGCCAGCACCTTCGCGGGCTTCCGGCCAGATACGCAGTATTTT
CASTFAGFRPDTQYF
>TRBD1|TRBV7-9|-|TRBJ1-5|16
TGTGCCAGCAGCCGCTTAGGAGACAGGGGGCATCAGCCCCAGCATTTT
CASSRLGDRGHQPQHF
>TRBD1|TRBV4-1|few|TRBJ1-1|14
TGCGCCAGCAGCCAAGACGACAGGGTTTCTGAAGCTTTCTTT
CASSQDDRVSEAFF
>TRBD2|TRBV27|few|TRBJ2-3|13
TGTGCCACCAGACTAGCGGGGACAGATACGCAGTATTTT
CATRLAGTDTQYF
>-|TRBV11-2|-|TRBJ2-4|13
TGTGCCAGCAGCTCCGGTCAGCGAAACATTCAGTACTTC
CASSSGQRNIQYF
>-|TRBV5-1|few|TRBJ2-1|14
TGCGCCAGCAGCGTGAGAACCCTCGAGAATGAGCAGTTCTTC
CASSVRTLENEQFF
>TRBD2|TRBV12-3/TRBV12-4|-|TRBJ2-2|16
TGTGCCAGCAGTCCTTCCGGGACTAGTGGCACCGGGGAGCTGTTTTTT
CASSPSGTSGTGELFF
>-|TRBV29-1|few|TRBJ2-1|13
TGCAGCGTTGGAGGGGGGGCGAGGGATGAGCAGTTCTTC
CSVGGGARDEQFF
>-|TRBV21-1|-|TRBJ1-2|14
TGTGCCAGCAGCTCTCGTAACGCGACCTATGGCTACACCTTC
CASSSRNATYGYTF
>-|TRBV5-1|-|TRBJ2-3|16
TGCGCCAGCAGCTCAGGGGACTTATCTAGCACAGATACGCAGTATTTT
CASSSGDLSSTDTQYF
>TRBD1|TRBV10-3|few|TRBJ2-7|15
TGTGCCATCAGTGACTTAGGACAGGGGTCCTACGAGCAGTACTTC
CAISDLGQGSYEQYF
>-|TRBV5-5|few|TRBJ2-2|14
TGTGCCAGCAGCCACCGACGGGGCACCGGGGAGCTGTTTTTT
CASSHRRGTGELFF
>-|TRBV4-2|-|TRBJ1-1|14
TGTGCCAGCAGCCCCCGTGCGGGGGGCACTGAAGCTTTCTTT
CASSPRAGGTEAFF
>TRBD1|TRBV12-3/TRBV12-4|few|TRBJ2-5|15
TGTGCCAGCAGTCTTCGCAGGGGGCGATCCGAGACCCAGTACTTC
CASSLRRGRSETQYF
>TRBD1|TRBV20-1|few|TRBJ1-4|13
TGCAGTGGCCGGGACAGATATCGTGAAAAACTGTTTTTT
CSGRDRYREKLFF
>TRBD1|TRBV12-3/TRBV12-4|few|TRBJ2-1|15
TGTGCCAGCAGGGGGGGGACAGGGGGCTGGAATGAGCAGTTCTTC
CASRGGTGGWNEQFF
>TRBD1|TRBV20-1|-|TRBJ1-6|14
TGCAGTGCTGATCCGGGACAGGGTAATTCACCCCTCCACTTT
CSADPGQGNSPLHF
>-|TRBV27|few|TRBJ2-2|14
TGTGCCAGCAGTTTATCGGGCTCGGGCGGGGAGCTGTTTTTT
CASSLSGSGGELFF
>-|TRBV9|-|TRBJ2-1|13
TGTGCCAGCAGCGTAGCCCGTGTAGGTGAGCAGTTCTTC
CASSVARVGEQFF
>-|TRBV6-2/TRBV6-3|-|TRBJ1-2|13
TGTGCCAGCAGTGCACGAAGGAGCTTTGGCTACACCTTC
CASSARRSFGYTF
>-|TRBV5-1|-|TRBJ2-7|14
TGCGCCAGCAGCTTGGTAGCTGTCTCCTACGAGCAGTACTTC
CASSLVAVSYEQYF
>-|TRBV6-1|-|TRBJ2-5|14
TGTGCCAGCAGCGCACAGGGTCCCCAAGAGACCCAGTACTTC
CASSAQGPQETQYF
>-|TRBV4-2|-|TRBJ2-1|14
TGTGCCAGCAGCCAAACCCGACCTTACAATGAGCAGTTCTTC
CASSQTRPYNEQFF
>TRBD1|TRBV12-3/TRBV12-4|few|TRBJ1-1|14
TGTGCCAGCAGTGACAGGGCCCTGAACACTGAAGCTTTCTTT
CASSDRALNTEAFF
>TRBD1|TRBV6-2/TRBV6-3|-|TRBJ1-2|12
TGTGCCAGCAGGACGGACAGGGATGGCTACACCTTC
CASRTDRDGYTF
>TRBD2|TRBV7-3|-|TRBJ2-5|16
TGTGCCAGCAGCCCAAAAGCGGGGGCGGTTTGGGAGACCCAGTACTTC
CASSPKAGAVWETQYF
>-|TRBV7-3|-|TRBJ1-1|13
TGTGCCAGCAAAAGGCGGCTGAACACTGAAGCTTTCTTT
CASKRRLNTEAFF
>-|TRBV7-3|few|TRBJ2-5|14
TGTGCCAGCAGCTTAATGGGGAACGTAGAGACCCAGTACTTC
CASSLMGNVETQYF
>-|TRBV27|few|TRBJ2-5|14
TGTGCCAGCAGTTTAGCCCCACCAAAAGGGGCCCAGTACTTC
CASSLAPPKGAQYF
>TRBD1|TRBV5-1|-|TRBJ1-1|15
TGCGCCAGCAGTTTCAGACAGGGGTCGGGCACTGAAGCTTTCTTT
CASSFRQGSGTEAFF
>-|TRBV5-1|-|TRBJ1-2|12
TGCGCCAGCAGCCCGAAGGACTATGGCTACACCTTC
CASSPKDYGYTF
>-|TRBV12-3/TRBV12-4|few|TRBJ2-7|16
TGTGCCAGCAGTACCGGGACACAAATCTCCACTACGAGACAGTACTTC
CASSTGTQISTTRQYF
>-|TRBV7-2|few|TRBJ2-3|15
TGTGCCAGCAGGACCCAATCGGGTTTTAGAGATACGCAGTATTTT
CASRTQSGFRDTQYF